This entry concerns a single TCR beta chain. The sample originates from a study of T cell changes during pregnancy in multiple sclerosis. Assay: immunoSEQ multiplex PCR; the TCRdb copy retains only in-frame clones and omits some. The sample lists under 45,000 clones, roughly 87% occurring once. The CDR3 covers 16 residues. The chain uses TRBV7-5 and TRBJ1-2; TRBD1, the table's D call, lacks a check against the DNA. TRBV7-5 constitutes a pseudogene. The source was CD4+ T cells from peripheral blood mononuclear cells, collected in the first trimester of pregnancy. This sequence was found in a female donor with multiple sclerosis, enrolled in a pregnancy study. The CDR3 protein is CARSFLDRGPSNGYTF. DNA of the CDR3: TGTGCCAGAAGCTTCCTGGACAGGGGGCCGAGTAATGGCTACACCTTC.